The 10 T cell receptor beta chains given below trace back to one sample, sequenced in a study of immune cell composition in non-small cell lung cancer. Normal lung was sampled as far from the tumour as possible, at least 3 cm. Produced via immunoSEQ multiplex PCR; TCRdb's table is partial and in-frame only. The data contain roughly 5,800 clones, 70% to 90% of them singletons. The sequencing sample was made of non-adjacent lung tissue. Receptors originate from a human donor with non-small cell lung cancer.

The J gene is TRBJ1-1, the V gene TRBV29-1; 8 nucleotides align to TRBD1. V lost 8 bases and J lost 4; bases outside the gene matches: 3. Germline V gene lookup returns CDR1 SQVTM and CDR2 ANQGSEA. The CDR3 has 11 amino acids. This chain's CDR3 is CSNDRGTEAFF. The CDR3 region has the DNA TGCAGCAACGACAGGGGCACTGAAGCTTTCTTT.

This chain uses TRBV14 with TRBJ2-2; TRBD2 might be the D (5 bases). V was pared by 2 bases and J by 7 bases, with 11 bases between. Germline values: CDR1 SGHDN, CDR2 FVKESK. The CDR3 is made up of 14 amino acids. The DNA for the CDR3 is TGTGCCAGCAGCCAAAGAGTCGACTACGGGGAGCTGTTTTTT. Its protein product is CASSQRVDYGELFF.

This chain connects TRBV15 to TRBJ2-7, with D possibly being TRBD1 (5 bases). The CDR3 loop spans 13 amino acids. Trimming took 4 bases from V and 4 from J, leaving 11 bases between them. CDR1 and CDR2 (germline): LNHNV, YYDKDF (reference sequence). The CDR3 sequence: CATSIRQSYEQYF. The CDR3 DNA sequence: TGTGCCACCAGCATAAGACAGAGTTACGAGCAGTACTTC.

The rearrangement joins TRBV28 to TRBJ2-3, with 8 bases lining up with TRBD2. Germline values: CDR1 MDHEN, CDR2 SYDVKM. V lost 2 bases to trimming and J lost 5 bases; unmatched junction nucleotides: 24. The CDR3 is made up of 21 amino acids. DNA for the CDR3: TGTGCCAGCAGTTTACCGGGGGGGAGCCAGGTCGGTATGCGGGCGAAAGATACGCAGTATTTT. Protein sequence: CASSLPGGSQVGMRAKDTQYF.

The chain joins TRBV7-2 to TRBJ2-1, with TRBD2 as a possible D gene (7 bases). V dropped 1 base and J dropped 10 bases, with 11 bases sitting between them. This CDR3 has 13 amino acids. The V gene's germline CDR1 is SGHTA and CDR2 FQGNSA. The CDR3 sequence: CASSLEGGREQFF. The CDR3 DNA is TGTGCCAGCAGCTTAGAGGGGGGGCGGGAGCAGTTCTTC.

This chain uses TRBV11-2 with TRBJ1-5; D is perhaps TRBD1 (5 bases). In germline, CDR1 is SGHAT, CDR2 FQNNGV. The CDR3 is 13 residues long. Deletions cut 4 bases from V and 3 bases from J, with 7 bases between. The CDR3 bases are TGTGCCAGCAGCTCGACAGACAATCAGCCCCAGCATTTT. Its protein is CASSSTDNQPQHF.

This clone was seen a single time. The chain employs TRBV28 and TRBJ2-7; the D is unclear. Germline V gene data show CDR1 as MDHEN and CDR2 as SYDVKM. Trimming removed 6 bases from V and 3 bases from J, with 6 bases in between. The CDR3 contains 11 residues. CDR3 bases: TGTGCCAGCAGCGAGTTCTACGAGCAGTACTTC. This gives the protein CASSEFYEQYF.

The chain recombines TRBV10-3 with TRBJ2-5; TRBD2 aligns across 16 bases. The CDR3 has 18 residues. Losses at the gene ends were 6 bases for V and 4 bases for J; bases not matched to a gene: 11. Germline V CDR1 and CDR2: ENHRY, SYGVKD. CDR3 region: CAISPGTSGRAGGETQYF. CDR3 sequence (DNA): TGTGCCATCAGCCCCGGGACTAGCGGGAGGGCCGGGGGAGAGACCCAGTACTTC.

The rearrangement uses TRBV5-1 and TRBJ2-7, with no clear D. The V gene lost 4 bases and the J gene lost 5 bases, with 10 bases spanning the gap. The CDR3 covers 12 residues. Germline assignment: CDR1 SGHRS and CDR2 YFSETQ. The DNA for the CDR3 is TGCGCCAGCAGCCCGGCCCGGGACGAGCAGTACTTC. It specifies CASSPARDEQYF.

This clone was seen only a few times. The chain uses TRBV15 and TRBJ1-2; a possible D gene is TRBD1 (5 bases). The length of the CDR3 is 16 residues. CDR1 and CDR2 from the germline V gene are LNHNV and YYDKDF (reference sequence). V lost 0 bases, J lost 6 bases, and 17 bases lay in between. CDR3 sequence (DNA): TGTGCCACCAGCAGAGAAATTTCGGCAGGGAGGGATGGCTACACCTTC. This translates into CATSREISAGRDGYTF.